This passage covers 13 T cell receptor beta chains from one sample sequenced in a study of cytomegalovirus exposure and HLA in healthy donors. Researchers ran the PCR with 60 Vbeta and 13 Jbeta primers. The method was immunoSEQ multiplex PCR; TCRdb's version includes in-frame clones alone and lacks a portion of them. The data contain about 200,000 clones, 76% of them singletons. The sample taken for sequencing was PBMCs. These receptors came from a man aged 18 to 29 in good health and CMV-seronegative.

The chain combines TRBV5-1 with TRBJ1-2; D possibly corresponds to TRBD1 (5 bases). The germline V gene has CDR1 SGHRS and CDR2 YFSETQ. Trimming took 2 bases from V and 4 from J, leaving 9 bases between them. This CDR3 region has 13 residues. The DNA for the CDR3 is TGCGCCAGCAGCTTTGGGGCCCTCTATGGCTACACCTTC. Amino acids: CASSFGALYGYTF.

The chain couples TRBV2 to TRBJ2-1; TRBD2 agrees at 13 bases. The germline CDR1 and CDR2 sequences are SNHLY and FYNNEI. The junction had 2 bases not matched to a gene; V was cut back by 1 base and J by 2 bases. The CDR3 is 17 amino acids. CDR3 DNA sequence: TGTGCCAGCAGTGAAGTTGGGACTAGCGGGACCTACAATGAGCAGTTCTTC. Amino acids: CASSEVGTSGTYNEQFF. Together with reference TRBV2 and TRBJ2-1, the CDR3 gives the full variable domain: EPEVTQTPSHQVTQMGQEVILRCVPISNHLYFYWYRQILGQKVEFLVSFYNNEISEKSEIFDDQFSVERPDGSNFTLKIRSTKLEDSAMYFCASSEVGTSGTYNEQFFGPGTRLTVL.

DNA for the CDR3: TGCGCCAGCAGTTGGGGACTAGCGAGCGAGCAGTACTTC. This sequence encodes CASSWGLASEQYF. This chain links TRBV10-1 with TRBJ2-7; 10 positions agree with TRBD2. CDR3 length: 13 amino acids. V shed 5 bases and J 6 bases; nucleotides not matched to a gene: 4. Germline CDR1 WNHNN, CDR2 SYGVQD (reference sequence).

Only a few counts were recorded for this clone. The chain is built from TRBV9 and TRBJ2-1, with 10 positions matching TRBD2. The CDR3 is 15 residues long. V gave up 4 bases and J gave up 6 bases; unmatched junction bases: 7. Germline V CDR1 and CDR2: SGDLS, YYNGEE. CDR3 DNA: TGTGCCAGCAGCCCCCGGGTAGCGGGAGGCAATGAGCAGTTCTTC. Translated: CASSPRVAGGNEQFF.

The CDR3 loop reads CASSFVSSVNNEQFF. In DNA, the CDR3 is TGTGCCAGCAGTTTTGTGTCTAGCGTAAACAATGAGCAGTTCTTC. The gene calls are TRBV28 and TRBJ2-1, with a possible D match to TRBD2 (6 bases). CDR3 length equals 15 residues. V was shortened by 3 bases and J by 5 bases, with 14 bases between the two germline ends. From germline, CDR1 is MDHEN and CDR2 SYDVKM.

The gene calls are TRBV28 and TRBJ2-3; the D gene is possibly TRBD2 (5 bases). Trimming removed 6 bases from V and 6 bases from J, with 7 bases in between. The CDR3 spans 11 residues. Per germline, CDR1 MDHEN and CDR2 SYDVKM. The CDR3 coding sequence is TGTGCCAGCAGGGGAGAGGATACGCAGTATTTT. Translated, it gives CASRGEDTQYF. The full variable domain, its missing parts supplied by reference TRBV28 and TRBJ2-3, is DVKVTQSSRYLVKRTGEKVFLECVQDMDHENMFWYRQDPGLGLRLIYFSYDVKMKEKGDIPEGYSVSREKKERFSLILESASTNQTSMYLCASRGEDTQYFGPGTRLTVL.

The CDR3 region is CASSYRGQETQYF. The CDR3 DNA follows: TGTGCCAGCAGTTATAGAGGTCAAGAGACCCAGTACTTC. The V gene is TRBV27, the J gene TRBJ2-5; D is uncertain. Looked up from germline, CDR1 is MNHEY and CDR2 is SMNVEV (reference sequence). CDR3 length: 13 residues. Between the trimmed V and J ends, which lost 4 bases and 2 bases, there was a span of 8 bases.

The V and J genes are TRBV2 and TRBJ2-7, with 8 bases matching TRBD2. The J call may be incorrect, as the DNA end agrees better with TRBJ2-5. In germline, CDR1 is SNHLY, CDR2 FYNNEI. The CDR3 runs to 14 residues. Here the CDR3 DNA reads TGTGCCAGCTACCGGGTAGCGGGATCAGAGACCCAGTACTTC. Its protein product is CASYRVAGSETQYF.

This sequence joins TRBV13 and TRBJ2-5; 8 bases are a match to TRBD1. J lost 2 bases, V lost 5 bases, and 4 bases had no gene match. The germline CDR1 and CDR2 sequences are PRHDT and FYEKMQ (reference sequence). This CDR3 has 14 amino acids. CDR3 sequence (DNA): TGTGCCAGCAGCAGGAGGGACAGGCAAGAGACCCAGTACTTC. Amino acid sequence: CASSRRDRQETQYF.

V gene TRBV6-5 combines with J gene TRBJ2-1; 9 nucleotides agree with TRBD1. The CDR3 is 15 amino acids. The V gene's germline CDR1 is MNHEY and CDR2 SVGAGI. J was trimmed by 5 bases and V by 2 bases; bases with no gene match: 4. CDR3 coding DNA: TGTGCCAGCAGTTACGACAGGGGGTCTAACAATGAGCAGTTCTTC. It codes for CASSYDRGSNNEQFF.

This chain uses TRBV2 with TRBJ1-2; a possible D gene is TRBD1 (5 bases). CDR3 length equals 14 residues. Germline V gene lookup returns CDR1 SNHLY and CDR2 FYNNEI. V was cut by 3 bases and J by 3 bases, with 11 bases left in between. CDR3 loop: CASSDWDFHYGYTF. DNA of the CDR3: TGTGCCAGCAGTGACTGGGACTTCCACTATGGCTACACCTTC.

The chain has TRBV5-6 and TRBJ2-7; D perhaps matches TRBD2 (5 bases). Trimming left V 0 bases short and J 5 bases short, with 21 bases between. CDR1 SGHDT and CDR2 YYEEEE come from the germline V gene. The CDR3 extends over 17 amino acids. CDR3 DNA: TGTGCCAGCAGCTTGGAGGGAGTCGGGGTAAATTCGGACGAGCAGTACTTC. Translating gives CASSLEGVGVNSDEQYF.

The rearrangement links TRBV7-3 to TRBJ2-1, with unresolved D. Germline CDR1 is SGHTA and CDR2 is FQGTGA. The CDR3 is made up of 15 amino acids. Trimming removed 5 bases from V and 0 bases from J, with 11 bases in between. CDR3 bases: TGTGCCAGCAGCCCCCCCGGCGGCTCCTACAATGAGCAGTTCTTC. Protein product: CASSPPGGSYNEQFF.